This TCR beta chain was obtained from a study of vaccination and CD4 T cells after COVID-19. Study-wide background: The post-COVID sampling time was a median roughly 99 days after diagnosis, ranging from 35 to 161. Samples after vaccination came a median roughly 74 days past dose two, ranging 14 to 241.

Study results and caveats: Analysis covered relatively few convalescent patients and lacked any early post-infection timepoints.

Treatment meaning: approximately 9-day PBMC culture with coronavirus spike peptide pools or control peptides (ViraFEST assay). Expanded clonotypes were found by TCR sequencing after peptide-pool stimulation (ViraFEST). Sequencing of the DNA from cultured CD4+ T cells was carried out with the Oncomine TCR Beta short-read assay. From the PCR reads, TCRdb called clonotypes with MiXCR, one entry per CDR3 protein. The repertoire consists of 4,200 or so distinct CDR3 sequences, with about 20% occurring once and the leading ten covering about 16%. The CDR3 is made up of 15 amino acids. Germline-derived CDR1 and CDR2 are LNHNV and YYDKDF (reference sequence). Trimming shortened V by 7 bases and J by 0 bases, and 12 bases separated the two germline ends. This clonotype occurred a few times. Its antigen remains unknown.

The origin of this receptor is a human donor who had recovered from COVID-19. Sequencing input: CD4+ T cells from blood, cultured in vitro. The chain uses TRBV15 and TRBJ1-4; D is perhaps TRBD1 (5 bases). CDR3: CATNADRATNEKLFF. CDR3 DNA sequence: TGTGCCACCAACGCCGACAGAGCAACTAATGAAAAACTGTTTTTT.